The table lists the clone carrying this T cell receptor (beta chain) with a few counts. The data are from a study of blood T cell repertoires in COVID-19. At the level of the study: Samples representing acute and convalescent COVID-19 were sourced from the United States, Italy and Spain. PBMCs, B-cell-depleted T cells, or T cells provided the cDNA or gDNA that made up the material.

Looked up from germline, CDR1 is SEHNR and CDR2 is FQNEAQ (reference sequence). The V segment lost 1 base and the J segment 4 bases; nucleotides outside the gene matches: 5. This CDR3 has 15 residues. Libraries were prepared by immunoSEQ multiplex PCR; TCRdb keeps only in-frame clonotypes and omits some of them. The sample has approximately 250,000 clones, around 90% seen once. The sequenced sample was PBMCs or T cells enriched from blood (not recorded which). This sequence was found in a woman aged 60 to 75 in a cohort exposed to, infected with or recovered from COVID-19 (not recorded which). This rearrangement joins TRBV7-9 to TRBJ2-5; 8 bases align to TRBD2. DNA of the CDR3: TGTGCCAGCAGCTTAGGAGCGGGAGAGGTAGAGACCCAGTACTTC. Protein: CASSLGAGEVETQYF.